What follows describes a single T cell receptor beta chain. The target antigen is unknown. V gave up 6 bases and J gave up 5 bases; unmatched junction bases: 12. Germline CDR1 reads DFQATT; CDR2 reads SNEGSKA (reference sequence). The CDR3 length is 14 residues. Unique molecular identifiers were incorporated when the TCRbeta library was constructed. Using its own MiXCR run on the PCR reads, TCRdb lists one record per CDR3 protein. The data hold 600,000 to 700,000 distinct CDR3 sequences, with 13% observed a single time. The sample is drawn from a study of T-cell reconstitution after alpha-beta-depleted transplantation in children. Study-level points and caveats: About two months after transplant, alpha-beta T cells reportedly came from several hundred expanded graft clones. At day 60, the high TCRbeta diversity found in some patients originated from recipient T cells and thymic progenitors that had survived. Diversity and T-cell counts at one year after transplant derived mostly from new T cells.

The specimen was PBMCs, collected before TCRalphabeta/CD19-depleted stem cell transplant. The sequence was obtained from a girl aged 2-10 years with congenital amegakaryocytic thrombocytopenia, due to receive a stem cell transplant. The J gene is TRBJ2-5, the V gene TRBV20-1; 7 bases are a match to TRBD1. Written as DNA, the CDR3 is TGCAGTGCCGAAAACCAGGGGGAGCGGGAGACCCAGTACTTC. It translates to CSAENQGERETQYF.